This T cell receptor beta chain was retrieved from a study of cytomegalovirus exposure and HLA in healthy donors. Overall study: The same platform was used for the 90 to 150 validation repertoires and the 500 to 700 first-cohort repertoires, a later analysis reported.

Study conclusions and caveats: In vitro checks showed that a few CMV-associated chains really do target CMV antigens. Associated with cytomegalovirus, according to the listing, were around 170 TCR beta chains. Most TCR sequences showed up rarely, but some public TCRs showed up in many donors.

V was pared by 3 bases and J by 2 bases, with 7 bases of the junction left unmatched. The germline CDR1 and CDR2 sequences are SGHNT and YYREEE (reference sequence). The CDR3 is 15 amino acids. About this clone itself: Its matching antigen is unknown.

Generated by immunoSEQ multiplex PCR, the TCRdb table keeps only in-frame clones and is missing some. Here the sample spans about 140,000 clones, about 86% being singletons. The clonotype comes from a man between 18 and 29 years old in good health and CMV-seronegative. The rearrangement uses TRBV5-4 and TRBJ2-7; TRBD1 matches 8 bases. The material sequenced was PBMCs. CDR3 in amino acids: CASSYTGQGPYEQYF. The CDR3 DNA sequence: TGTGCCAGCAGCTATACTGGACAGGGACCCTACGAGCAGTACTTC.